The rows below give T cell receptor beta chains drawn from one sample of a study of T-cell reconstitution after alpha-beta-depleted transplantation in children. A single record per CDR3 protein comes from TCRdb applying MiXCR to the PCR reads. The sample lists roughly 150,000 distinct CDR3 sequences, approximately 10% seen once, with less than 15% in the top ten. Sample: PBMCs, taken before TCRalphabeta/CD19-depleted stem cell transplant. These receptors came from a boy aged 2-15 years with acute myeloid leukemia, due to receive a stem cell transplant. CDR3s include the opening cysteine and the closing phenylalanine or tryptophan. The D gene is left open where the match is weak. Clone size is shown for a subset of rows, as once, few, many or a class of expanded clone.

j_call d_call v_call clone_size cdr3_nt cdr3_aa
TRBJ2-2 TRBD2 TRBV5-1 many TGCGCCAGCAGTTGGGCTAGCGGAATGATAAACACCGGGGAGCTGTTTTTT CASSWASGMINTGELFF
TRBJ1-2 TRBD1 TRBV7-3 many TGTGCCAGCAGCCCGACAGGGGGCGGTACCTATGGCTACACCTTC CASSPTGGGTYGYTF
TRBJ2-7 TRBD1 TRBV20-1 many TGCAGTGCCAGGGGGCTTGAGAGCTACGAGCAGTACTTC CSARGLESYEQYF
TRBJ1-1 . TRBV5-1 many TGCGCCAGCAGCTTGGGGGCGTACACTGAAGCTTTCTTT CASSLGAYTEAFF
TRBJ2-2 . TRBV7-6 . TGTGCCAGCAGCCCAGTGACAGGTTTGGCCGGGGAGCTGTTTTTT CASSPVTGLAGELFF
TRBJ2-1 TRBD1 TRBV5-6 many TGTGCCAGCAGGAATGGGCCCGGGACAGTACTCTACAATGAGCAGTTCTTC CASRNGPGTVLYNEQFF
TRBJ1-5 . TRBV12-3/TRBV12-4 many TGTGCCAGCAGCCAGCACCTTAGCAATCAGCCCCAGCATTTT CASSQHLSNQPQHF
TRBJ2-6 . TRBV27 many TGTGCCAGCAGTTTCCTTGGTCACTCTGGGGCCAACGTCCTGACTTTC CASSFLGHSGANVLTF
TRBJ2-3 TRBD2 TRBV12-3/TRBV12-4 many TGTGCCAGCAGTTTACAATGGGTAGCGGGGGGTACGCAGTATTTT CASSLQWVAGGTQYF
TRBJ1-5 . TRBV5-6 . TGTGCCAGCAGCTTCTTCCCCGGCAATCAGCCCCAGCATTTT CASSFFPGNQPQHF
TRBJ2-2 TRBD1 TRBV6-4 many TGTGCCAGCAGTGACTCGCAGGGGGCTCACACCGGGGAGCTGTTTTTT CASSDSQGAHTGELFF
TRBJ2-3 . TRBV9 many TGTGCCAGCAGCGTAGGGGGCGCTTCAGGTACAGATACGCAGTATTTT CASSVGGASGTDTQYF
TRBJ1-2 . TRBV28 many TGTGCCAGCAGTTTATCCGATCCGCTCTATGGCTACACCTTC CASSLSDPLYGYTF
TRBJ1-6 . TRBV27 many TGTGCCAGCAGTTCCTCCCCCCGGACAGATTATAATTCACCCCTCCACTTT CASSSSPRTDYNSPLHF
TRBJ2-1 TRBD2 TRBV12-5 many TGTGCTAGTGGTCCCCGACTAGCGGGGGACGACAATGAGCAGTTCTTC CASGPRLAGDDNEQFF
TRBJ2-5 TRBD1 TRBV28 many TGTGCCAGCAGTCAACAGGGGAACCAAGAGACCCAGTACTTC CASSQQGNQETQYF
TRBJ1-5 . TRBV20-1 few TGCTGTGCTAGACACCCAACAGAGTCTTATAGCAATCAGCCCCAGCATTTT CCARHPTESYSNQPQHF
TRBJ2-2 TRBD1 TRBV25-1 many TGTGCCAGCAGTGAAGTGAGGGACAGGGCAAGCACCGGGGAGCTGTTTTTT CASSEVRDRASTGELFF
TRBJ2-7 . TRBV2 many TGTGCCAGCAGGGAAGGAACTTTGGGGCGGGAGCAGTACTTC CASREGTLGREQYF
TRBJ2-2 TRBD2 TRBV29-1 . TGCAGCGTTTTCGGGGGGGTGGGTTTGAACACCGGGGAGCTGTTTTTT CSVFGGVGLNTGELFF
TRBJ1-4 . TRBV20-1 many TGCAGTGTTACGAGGCAAGATGAAAAACTGTTTTTT CSVTRQDEKLFF
TRBJ1-5 TRBD1 TRBV12-3/TRBV12-4 many TGTGCCAGCAGCCCCGGACAGGGGAGGGGTCAGCCCCAGCATTTT CASSPGQGRGQPQHF
TRBJ1-1 TRBD1 TRBV30 . TGTGCCTGGAGTCCCTACCAGGGGGCGTTTGACACTGAAGCTTTCTTT CAWSPYQGAFDTEAFF
TRBJ1-5 . TRBV6-4 many TGTGCCAGCAGCGAAGAGACCAATCAGCCCCAGCATTTT CASSEETNQPQHF
TRBJ2-7 . TRBV6-2/TRBV6-3 few TGTGCCAGCAGTTACGGGGAGGCCTACGAGCAGTACTTC CASSYGEAYEQYF
TRBJ1-1 . TRBV20-1 many TGCAGTGCTAGTTCGTGGGACACTGAAGCTTTCTTT CSASSWDTEAFF
TRBJ2-1 TRBD2 TRBV5-1 many TGCGCCAGCAGCATGGGACTAGCGGGGCGAGATGAGCAGTTCTTC CASSMGLAGRDEQFF
TRBJ2-1 TRBD2 TRBV24-1 many TGTGCCACCAGTGATAGCGGGAGCTCCTACAATGAGCAGTTCTTC CATSDSGSSYNEQFF
TRBJ1-2 . TRBV25-1 many TGTGCCAGCAGTGAACTACGGGGGGCGGAAGGCTACACCTTC CASSELRGAEGYTF
TRBJ2-3 TRBD2 TRBV6-2/TRBV6-3 . TGTGCCAGCAGTTCAACTAGCGGAAGCACAGATACGCAGTATTTT CASSSTSGSTDTQYF
TRBJ2-3 . TRBV18 many TGTGCCAGCTCCCCGAACGGCGGGACGGATCTTACAGATACGCAGTATTTT CASSPNGGTDLTDTQYF